The rows below give T cell receptor beta chains drawn from one sample of a study of T-cell reconstitution after alpha-beta-depleted transplantation in children. MiXCR, run by TCRdb on the PCR reads, gives a single entry per CDR3 protein. The sample lists 250,000 to 400,000 distinct CDR3 sequences; roughly 25% were seen once. Sequencing used PBMCs, mostly from graft donor cells, obtained 180 days after TCRalphabeta/CD19-depleted stem cell transplant. The receptors stem from a male patient under 18 who had a stem cell transplant for acute lymphoblastic leukemia, so the T cells may come from the graft donor. CDR3s include the opening cysteine and the closing phenylalanine or tryptophan. D genes are given only for firm matches. Rows give clone size only sometimes, using once, few, many, or a class for an expanded clone.

-	TRBJ2-1	-	TRBV20-1	TGCAGTGCTAGAGATCTCTTTCTGTACAATGAGCAGTTCTTC	CSARDLFLYNEQFF
-	TRBJ2-1	TRBD2	TRBV25-1	TGTGCCAGCAGAGCGGGAGGAAATGAGCAGTTCTTC	CASRAGGNEQFF
-	TRBJ2-1	-	TRBV20-1	TGCAGTGCTAGAGATGAAATAGCAAGGGGTGAGCAGTTCTTC	CSARDEIARGEQFF
-	TRBJ1-5	-	TRBV20-1	TGCAGTGCGTGGGCCCGTAATCAGCCCCAGCATTTT	CSAWARNQPQHF
-	TRBJ2-3	-	TRBV7-9	TGTGCCAGCAGCGTTATGCCTGTCCGCGACCTTACGGATACGCAGTATTTT	CASSVMPVRDLTDTQYF
-	TRBJ2-2	-	TRBV7-2	TGTGCCAGCAGCTGGGTCGGGGAGCTGTTTTTT	CASSWVGELFF
many	TRBJ2-7	-	TRBV20-1	TGCAGTGCTAGAGATAGCTACGAGCAGTACTTC	CSARDSYEQYF
-	TRBJ2-1	-	TRBV7-3	TGTGCCAGCAGCTTAGGGGGAGGGGGAAACAGGGTTCCCTACAATGAGCAGTTCTTC	CASSLGGGGNRVPYNEQFF
few	TRBJ2-5	-	TRBV13	TGTGCCAGCAGCTTATACGAGACCCAAGAGACCCAGTACTTC	CASSLYETQETQYF
few	TRBJ2-7	-	TRBV12-3/TRBV12-4	TGTGCCAGCTTGCAGGGTTGGAAGCAGTACTTC	CASLQGWKQYF
-	TRBJ1-1	-	TRBV5-1	TGCGCCAGCAGCACAGCCCTTTCAGCCCTGAACACTGAAGCTTTCTTT	CASSTALSALNTEAFF
few	TRBJ2-3	-	TRBV24-1	TGTGCCACCAGTGATCCGGGACCAGCCCCAAGTGGCCCAGATACGCAGTATTTT	CATSDPGPAPSGPDTQYF
few	TRBJ2-1	-	TRBV5-1	TGCGCCAGCAGCTTGGCCTTACTCTCCAGCTCCTACAATGAGCAGTTCTTC	CASSLALLSSSYNEQFF
few	TRBJ1-5	-	TRBV6-5	TGTGCCAGCAGTTACTCGGAGGGGCGGGGGGGCAATCAGCCCCAGCATTTT	CASSYSEGRGGNQPQHF
many	TRBJ2-3	-	TRBV7-2	TGTGCCAGCAGCTTATTGGGGGTTACGCAGTATTTT	CASSLLGVTQYF
few	TRBJ2-1	TRBD2	TRBV7-6	TGTGCCAGCAGCCCGGGGACTAGGTCCTACAATGAGCAGTTCTTC	CASSPGTRSYNEQFF
few	TRBJ2-5	-	TRBV2	TGTGCCATTCTCAAGGGTCCTAGAGAAGAGACCCAGTACTTC	CAILKGPREETQYF
few	TRBJ1-5	-	TRBV10-3	TGTGCCATCAGTGAGTCGATCGCAGCGGGTAATCAGCCCCAGCATTTT	CAISESIAAGNQPQHF
-	TRBJ2-3	-	TRBV5-1	TGCGCCAGCAGAAGGGCGGAGGGCACAGATACGCAGTATTTT	CASRRAEGTDTQYF
few	TRBJ2-2	-	TRBV2	TGTGCCAGCAGAACAGGTCTCACCGGGGAGCTGTTTTTT	CASRTGLTGELFF
-	TRBJ2-3	TRBD2	TRBV10-1	TGCGCCAGCAGCTCCTCCATCTGGACTAGCGTTCGACCAGATACGCAGTATTTT	CASSSSIWTSVRPDTQYF
-	TRBJ2-3	TRBD1	TRBV6-2/TRBV6-3	TGTGCCAGCAGCTACAGGGGAACTGAGTATTTT	CASSYRGTEYF
-	TRBJ1-5	TRBD1	TRBV19	TGTGCCACTGGACAGGGGATTCCCTATAGCAATCAGCCCCAGCATTTT	CATGQGIPYSNQPQHF
-	TRBJ2-1	TRBD2	TRBV7-9	TGTGCCAGCAGCGTTAAACTAGCGGGATACAATGAGCAGTTCTTC	CASSVKLAGYNEQFF
many	TRBJ2-2	TRBD1	TRBV7-6	TGTGCCAGCAGCTTACCATCAGAGGGGGCGACTTACACCGGGGAGCTGTTTTTT	CASSLPSEGATYTGELFF
-	TRBJ2-2	TRBD2	TRBV7-8	TGTGCCAGCAGCTTCGGGACTAGCGGGATCCCTCTCCCCACCGGGGAGCTGTTTTTT	CASSFGTSGIPLPTGELFF
-	TRBJ2-7	TRBD2	TRBV4-1	TGCGCCAGCAGCCAATTCTCTGGCGGGAGGAAAGAGCAGTACTTC	CASSQFSGGRKEQYF
many	TRBJ2-3	-	TRBV5-5	TGTGCCAGCAGCTCCACCCGGGATACGCAGTATTTT	CASSSTRDTQYF
-	TRBJ1-6	-	TRBV7-9	TGTGCCAGCAGTTACAGGAAGAGCTCCTATAATTCACCCCTCCACTTT	CASSYRKSSYNSPLHF
-	TRBJ2-7	TRBD2	TRBV5-6	TGTGCCAGCAGCTACCGGACTAGCGGGAGGAGCGAGCAGTACTTC	CASSYRTSGRSEQYF
few	TRBJ2-1	-	TRBV5-1	TGCGCCAGCAGCTTTCGTCCCCAAGGGCGGCAGGGTGAAAATGAGCAGTTCTTC	CASSFRPQGRQGENEQFF
-	TRBJ2-5	-	TRBV4-2	TGTGCCAGCAGCCAAGACGTGACTAGACAAGAGACCCAGTACTTC	CASSQDVTRQETQYF
-	TRBJ2-7	TRBD2	TRBV6-2/TRBV6-3	TGTGCCAGCACCAGGGAGGCGGGAGGAGGATACGAGCAGTACTTC	CASTREAGGGYEQYF
-	TRBJ2-7	-	TRBV5-1	TGCGCCAGCAGCTTGGTTACTCCTCCTTGGGAGCAGTACTTC	CASSLVTPPWEQYF
few	TRBJ1-2	-	TRBV5-1	TGCGCCAGCAGCTTGGTTCTCTCGGGGGTCAGGTCTGGCTACACCTTC	CASSLVLSGVRSGYTF
-	TRBJ2-3	-	TRBV6-2/TRBV6-3	TGTGCCAGCAGTTACGCCGGGCCCGATACGCAGTATTTT	CASSYAGPDTQYF
few	TRBJ2-3	-	TRBV3-1	TGTGCCAGCTCTGGGGTTCGCACAGATACGCAGTATTTT	CASSGVRTDTQYF
-	TRBJ1-1	-	TRBV7-7	TGTGCCAGCAGCTTAGAATCCGCTGGGGGTCGAGCTTTCTTT	CASSLESAGGRAFF
-	TRBJ1-3	-	TRBV4-2	TGTGCCAGCAGCCAAGGAGGAAACACCATATATTTT	CASSQGGNTIYF
few	TRBJ2-7	-	TRBV27	TGTGCCAGCAGTTTGGATCCATCGGGACTGGGCCCCTACGAGCAGTACTTC	CASSLDPSGLGPYEQYF
few	TRBJ1-2	TRBD1	TRBV4-1	TGCGCCAGCAGCCCAGGACAGGGGGCTCTTCAGGGCTACACCTTC	CASSPGQGALQGYTF
few	TRBJ2-3	-	TRBV24-1	TGTGCCACCAGTGCCAGGGCCACAGATACGCAGTATTTT	CATSARATDTQYF